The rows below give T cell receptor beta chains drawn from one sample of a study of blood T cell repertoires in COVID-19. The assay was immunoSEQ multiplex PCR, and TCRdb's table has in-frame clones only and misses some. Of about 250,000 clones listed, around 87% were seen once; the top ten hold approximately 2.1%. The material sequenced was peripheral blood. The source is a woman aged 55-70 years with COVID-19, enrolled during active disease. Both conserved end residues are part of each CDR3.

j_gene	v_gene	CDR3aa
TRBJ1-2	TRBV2	CASSEARRNTF
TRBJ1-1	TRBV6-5	CASSYGGSEAFF
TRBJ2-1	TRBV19	CASSIGGGNEQFF
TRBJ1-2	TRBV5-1	CASSLDRIANYGYTF
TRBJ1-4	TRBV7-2	CASSLTTGRHEKLFF
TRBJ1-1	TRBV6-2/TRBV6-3	CASSTAAQGSYTEAFF
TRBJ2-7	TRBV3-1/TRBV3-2	CASSQDIRGVGPYEQYF
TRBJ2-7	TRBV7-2	CASSPNYRGYYEQYF
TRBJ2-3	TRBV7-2	CASSLSSSIREGTQYF
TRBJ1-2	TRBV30	CAWGQGVPSGYTF
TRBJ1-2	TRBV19	CASQGTFYGYTF
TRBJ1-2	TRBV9	CASSPPGQGYVYGYTF
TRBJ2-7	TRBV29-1	CSVEPAGTGPSYEQYF
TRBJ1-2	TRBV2	CASRRGQVGYGYTF
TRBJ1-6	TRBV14	CASSLRTGQRMDSPLHF
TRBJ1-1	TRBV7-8	CASSLQGGTEAFF
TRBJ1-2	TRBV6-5	CASSSRTGSDYGYTF
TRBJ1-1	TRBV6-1	CASSEGQGLNTEAFF
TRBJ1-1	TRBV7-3	CASSPTHSNTEAFF
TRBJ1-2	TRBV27	CASSPGIPWDYGYTF
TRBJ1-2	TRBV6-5	CASKYRGGANYGYTF
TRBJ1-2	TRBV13	CASSNLRQSGGYTF
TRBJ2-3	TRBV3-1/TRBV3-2	CASSQEAGWLRDTQYF
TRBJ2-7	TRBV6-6	CASSGGTGASYEQYF
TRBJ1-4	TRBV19	CASIGSRTGRGEKLFF
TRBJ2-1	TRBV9	CASSVGASGYNEQFF
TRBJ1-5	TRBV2	CASTLQGFHQPQHF
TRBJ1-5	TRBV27	CASSLSSRQPQHF
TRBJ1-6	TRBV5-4	CASSLAAVGNSPLHF
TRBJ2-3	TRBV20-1	CSVGFPDTQYF